The rows below give T cell receptor beta chains drawn from one sample of a study of T cell repertoires in cytomegalovirus infection. TCRdb redid the calling of the reads with MiXCR, one entry per CDR3 protein. The repertoire holds fewer than 300,000 distinct CDR3 sequences, about a quarter seen once, with approximately 15% in the top ten. Sample: PBMCs. The source is a human donor in good health (CMV status not recorded). Some clones in this sample may be carry-over from other donors' samples. The CDR3 runs from the conserved cysteine through the conserved F or W. The order of the fields is clone size, J gene, D gene, V gene, CDR3 DNA, CDR3 protein. A D gene is named only where the DNA matches it firmly. Not all rows give a size; the values are once, few, many and, for expanded clones, a class.

>few|TRBJ1-6|TRBD1|TRBV7-9
TGTGCCAGCAGCTTAGCGCGAGGCCGGGACAGGGGTTCACCCCTCCACTTT
CASSLARGRDRGSPLHF
>few|TRBJ2-1|TRBD1|TRBV20-1
TGCAGTGCTAGAATACAGGGGGCGGGTAATGAGCAGTTCTTC
CSARIQGAGNEQFF
>NA|TRBJ2-2|NA|TRBV6-5
TGTGCCAGCATTCCGGGACAAACTTACACCGGGGAGCTGTTTTTT
CASIPGQTYTGELFF
>NA|TRBJ1-4|NA|TRBV18
TGTGCCAGCTCACCCCGTCCGGGTAGCGTCTTTAATGAAAAACTGTTTTTT
CASSPRPGSVFNEKLFF
>few|TRBJ2-1|TRBD2|TRBV28
TGTGCCAGCAGAAAAATAAGAGGACTAGCGGGAGGCAATGAGCAGTTCTTC
CASRKIRGLAGGNEQFF
>NA|TRBJ2-5|NA|TRBV19
TGTGCCAGTAGTATGGGTAAGGGGCAAGGAGAGACCCAGTACTTC
CASSMGKGQGETQYF
>few|TRBJ2-5|NA|TRBV29-1
TGCAGCGTTGGCCGTCAAGAGACCCAGTACTTC
CSVGRQETQYF
>many|TRBJ1-1|NA|TRBV5-5
TGTGCCAGCAGCCTGTACGGGGGTGGCACTGAAGCTTTCTTT
CASSLYGGGTEAFF
>few|TRBJ1-5|NA|TRBV19
TGTGCCAGTAGTATATTGGAGATCAATCAGCCCCAGCATTTT
CASSILEINQPQHF
>many|TRBJ2-5|TRBD2|TRBV6-1
TGTGCCAGCTCCGACCGGGGAGCGGGGGAGACCCAGTACTTC
CASSDRGAGETQYF
>NA|TRBJ2-7|TRBD2|TRBV5-1
TGCGCCAGCAGGGGCCGGGACTATGCCTACGAGCAGTACTTC
CASRGRDYAYEQYF
>many|TRBJ2-7|NA|TRBV6-1
TGTGCCAGCAGCGCAACAATCTACGAGCAGTACTTC
CASSATIYEQYF
>NA|TRBJ2-5|NA|TRBV20-1
TGCAGTGCTAGAGCCGGGGCAGCTCAAGAGACCCAGTACTTC
CSARAGAAQETQYF
>few|TRBJ1-2|TRBD1|TRBV7-6
TGTGCCAGCGACGACAGGGGCCGATACTATGGCTACACCTTC
CASDDRGRYYGYTF
>many|TRBJ2-7|TRBD1|TRBV11-2
TGTGCCAGCAGCTTGTCAGGACAGGGTCTCTCCTACGAGCAGTACTTC
CASSLSGQGLSYEQYF
>NA|TRBJ1-5|NA|TRBV11-2
TGTGCCAGCAGCTTAGGGGTTTTACAGCCCCAGCATTTT
CASSLGVLQPQHF
>few|TRBJ2-5|TRBD1|TRBV20-1
TGCAGTGCTAGAGATCGTGCTCCGGGACAGCAAGAGACCCAGTACTTC
CSARDRAPGQQETQYF
>many|TRBJ2-5|NA|TRBV7-2
TGTGCCAGCAGCTTAGTTGGCGGAATTCAAGAGACCCAGTACTTC
CASSLVGGIQETQYF
>few|TRBJ2-7|TRBD1|TRBV7-2
TGTGCCAGCAGCTTTTTGGTCTCTCCCGTAGCCTTGACAGGGAGCGAGCAGTACTTC
CASSFLVSPVALTGSEQYF
>NA|TRBJ2-5|TRBD2|TRBV29-1
TGCAGCGGACTAGCGGGGGGAGAGACCCAGTACTTC
CSGLAGGETQYF
>NA|TRBJ1-5|NA|TRBV6-5
TGTGCCAGCGGGGGGGCCCGTCAGCCCCAGCATTTT
CASGGARQPQHF
>NA|TRBJ1-1|NA|TRBV7-9
TGTGCCAGCAGCTCGAACCGGGGAGAGGCTTTCTTT
CASSSNRGEAFF
>many|TRBJ1-5|TRBD1|TRBV27
TGTGCCAGCAGGGGGGGACAGGGGTGGAAATATCAGCCCCAGCATTTT
CASRGGQGWKYQPQHF
>NA|TRBJ2-1|TRBD1|TRBV30
TGTGCCTGGAGTGTACTAGGGGGCGTACACAATGAGCAGTTCTTC
CAWSVLGGVHNEQFF
>many|TRBJ2-1|TRBD2|TRBV7-9
TGTGCCAGCAGTCCGGGGACTAGCAGGCCTGAGCAGTTCTTC
CASSPGTSRPEQFF
>NA|TRBJ1-6|NA|TRBV19
TGTGCCAGTAGTATAGTGGGCGGCAGACAAAATTCACCCCTCCACTTT
CASSIVGGRQNSPLHF
>few|TRBJ2-3|NA|TRBV15
TGTGCCACCAGCAGAGCCGCCAGAGCGGGCACAGATACGCAGTATTTT
CATSRAARAGTDTQYF
>few|TRBJ1-1|NA|TRBV6-5
TGTGCCAGCAGTTACGAAGTATCGTCGACGGGCACTGAAGCTTTCTTT
CASSYEVSSTGTEAFF
>NA|TRBJ2-7|NA|TRBV2
TGTGTCACCAGCAGCACAGGGGAGCAGTACTTC
CVTSSTGEQYF
>NA|TRBJ1-2|NA|TRBV5-6
TGTGCCAGCAGCCGGGGGAGGGGGGCGTATGGCTACACCTTC
CASSRGRGAYGYTF
>many|TRBJ2-7|TRBD1|TRBV7-2
TGTGCCACCCAGCAGACCCACTTTTCGACAGGGCCCGAGCAGTACTTC
CATQQTHFSTGPEQYF
>once|TRBJ2-3|NA|TRBV12-3/TRBV12-4
TGTGCCAGCAGTCGAGTAGCGTGGACAGATACGCAGTATTTT
CASSRVAWTDTQYF
>many|TRBJ1-5|TRBD1|TRBV10-3
TGTGCCATCCAAGCGGACAGGCCTAATCAGCCCCAGCATTTT
CAIQADRPNQPQHF